Each of the 19 T cell receptor beta chains below was sequenced from the same sample in a study of patients and donors after allogeneic stem cell transplantation. Using its own MiXCR run on the RT-PCR reads, TCRdb lists one record per CDR3 protein. The data hold tens of thousands of distinct CDR3 sequences, with 8.1% observed a single time. Sequenced material: blood, either unsorted or a sorted T cell fraction (not recorded which). The receptors stem from a human donor who was either an allogeneic HSCT recipient or a stem cell or donor lymphocyte infusion donor (not recorded which). It is not recorded whose cells these are; they may come from a transplant donor.

This clonotype was found many times. The chain links TRBV20-1 to TRBJ2-7, with D tentatively TRBD1 (5 bases). This CDR3 spans 11 amino acids. Germline V lookup: CDR1 DFQATT, CDR2 SNEGSKA (reference sequence). Trimming cost V 7 bases and J 5 bases, with 12 bases left between them. For the CDR3, the DNA is TGCAGTGTTTTGGGGCCTAACGAGCAGTACTTC. Translation gives CSVLGPNEQYF.

This clonotype was seen repeatedly, ten times or more. The CDR3 sequence is CASSFRLGAATNEKLFF. CDR3 coding DNA: TGTGCCAGCAGTTTCCGGTTGGGGGCTGCAACTAATGAAAAACTGTTTTTT. V is TRBV12-3 or TRBV12-4 and J is TRBJ1-4, with D tentatively TRBD1 (6 bases). The CDR3 totals 17 residues. Trimming removed 3 bases from V and 0 bases from J, with 14 bases in between.

This clonotype was counted at least ten times. The chain's CDR3 is CASSVISGAGNTIYF. CDR3 nucleotide sequence: TGTGCCAGCAGCGTAATTTCGGGGGCTGGAAACACCATATATTTT. The chain employs TRBV9 and TRBJ1-3, with a tentative D call TRBD1 (5 bases). CDR1 SGDLS and CDR2 YYNGEE come from the germline V gene. Trimming shortened V by 1 base and J by 2 bases, and 10 bases separated the two germline ends. The CDR3 spans 15 residues.

This clonotype was seen many times. CDR3 coding DNA: TGTGCCACCAGCAGAGGGCAGGGGCTCACCTACGAGCAGTACTTC. Its protein is CATSRGQGLTYEQYF. This chain uses TRBV15 with TRBJ2-7; D perhaps matches TRBD1 (6 bases). Germline lookup yields CDR1 LNHNV and CDR2 YYDKDF (reference sequence). The CDR3 contains 15 residues. The ends were cut back, 1 base at V and 2 bases at J, with 12 bases in the middle.

This clonotype came up many times. The chain employs TRBV29-1 and TRBJ2-5; possibly TRBD2 for D (7 bases). CDR1 and CDR2 (germline): SQVTM, ANQGSEA. Trimming removed 6 bases at V and 3 bases at J, with 11 bases between. This CDR3 contains 12 residues. The CDR3 DNA follows: TGCAGCGTACAGGGAGGGAAAGAGACCCAGTACTTC. Translation: CSVQGGKETQYF.

The table lists this clonotype with a few counts. The J gene is TRBJ2-1, the V gene TRBV7-3, with a possible D match to TRBD1 (6 bases). The CDR3 is 13 residues long. Germline loops: CDR1 SGHTA, CDR2 FQGTGA. Trimming stripped 5 bases from V and 7 bases from J, with 12 bases between. The CDR3 coding sequence is TGTGCCAGCAGCCCCGGACAGAATAATGAGCAGTTCTTC. As protein: CASSPGQNNEQFF.

There are many counts of this clonotype. The chain is built from TRBV5-5 and TRBJ1-2; D gene uncertain. CDR1 and CDR2 (germline): SGHKS, YYEKEE (reference sequence). This CDR3 has 16 residues. Trimming stripped 1 base from V and 0 bases from J, with 13 bases between. CDR3 in DNA: TGTGCCAGCAGCTTGTATTGGACGGCGACTAACTATGGCTACACCTTC. Translating gives CASSLYWTATNYGYTF.

This clonotype showed up many times. CDR3 amino acids: CASRETVGSGNTIYF. The CDR3 bases are TGCGCCAGTCGAGAGACGGTCGGGTCTGGAAACACCATATATTTT. The chain uses TRBV5-1 and TRBJ1-3; D ambiguous. The CDR3 is made up of 15 amino acids. Germline CDR1 is SGHRS and CDR2 is YFSETQ. The V end lost 8 bases, the J end lost 1 base, and 16 bases lay between the germline ends.

This clonotype was seen at least ten times. The chain employs TRBV27 and TRBJ1-2; possible D gene TRBD1, 6 bases. The germline V gene has CDR1 MNHEY and CDR2 SMNVEV (reference sequence). Trimming pared 6 bases from V and 4 bases from J, leaving 15 bases between. The CDR3 consists of 14 residues. The CDR3 DNA sequence: TGTGCCAGCAGCCGGGGGGGCGGACTCTATGGCTACACCTTC. It encodes CASSRGGGLYGYTF.

This clonotype was seen a handful of times. The chain is built from TRBV7-9 and TRBJ1-4; D is unclear. In germline, CDR1 is SEHNR, CDR2 FQNEAQ (reference sequence). The CDR3 spans 14 residues. V lost 5 bases, J lost 7 bases, and 14 bases lay in between. This chain's CDR3 is CASSPMGNVEKLFF. The CDR3 nucleotides read TGTGCCAGCAGCCCCATGGGGAACGTTGAAAAACTGTTTTTT.

The rearrangement joins TRBV29-1 to TRBJ2-7; 12 bases fit TRBD2. Germline V gene sequence: CDR1 SQVTM, CDR2 ANQGSEA. V shed 6 bases and J 4 bases; nucleotides not matched to a gene: 13. This CDR3 is 16 amino acids long. CDR3 in amino acids: CSVQSQGLAGGYEQYF. The CDR3 DNA follows: TGCAGCGTACAAAGTCAGGGTCTAGCGGGAGGGTACGAGCAGTACTTC.

Ten or more counts support this clonotype. The V gene is TRBV24-1, the J gene TRBJ1-2; D unclear. The germline V and J ends were trimmed by 6 bases and 8 bases, with 9 bases remaining between them. This CDR3 has 11 amino acids. The V gene's germline CDR1 is KGHDR and CDR2 SFDVKD. CDR3 coding DNA: TGTGCCACCAGTTCAGAAGAAGGCTACACCTTC. Translating gives CATSSEEGYTF.

This clonotype is medium-sized by share. The CDR3 spells CASSGTGGQSSYNEQFF. The CDR3 region has the DNA TGCGCCAGCAGCGGCACGGGGGGACAAAGCTCCTACAATGAGCAGTTCTTC. The chain employs TRBV5-1 and TRBJ2-1; maybe TRBD2 (7 bases). Trimming took 4 bases from V and 0 from J, leaving 17 bases between them. The length of the CDR3 is 17 residues. The V gene's germline CDR1 is SGHRS and CDR2 YFSETQ.

Only a few counts were recorded for this clonotype. The genes are TRBV4-1 and TRBJ2-1; D call uncertain. The CDR3 spans 13 residues. Between the trimmed V and J ends, which lost 0 bases and 10 bases, there was a span of 10 bases. Germline CDR1 MGHRA, CDR2 YSYEKL. The CDR3 here is CASSQDSGWEQFF. The CDR3 DNA reads TGCGCCAGCAGCCAAGACTCGGGCTGGGAGCAGTTCTTC.

This clonotype was seen many times. V usage is TRBV20-1 and J usage is TRBJ1-1; no clear D. The germline V and J ends were trimmed by 6 bases and 10 bases, with 15 bases remaining between them. CDR3 length equals 11 residues. Germline V lookup: CDR1 DFQATT, CDR2 SNEGSKA (reference sequence). This CDR3 is CSAFPLLGAFF. In DNA, the CDR3 is TGCAGTGCCTTCCCCTTACTTGGAGCTTTCTTT.

This clonotype came up a few times. This chain uses TRBV20-1 with TRBJ2-1, with 9 bases identical to TRBD2. This CDR3 contains 18 residues. J lost 8 bases, V lost 6 bases, and 23 bases had no gene match. The V gene's germline CDR1 is DFQATT and CDR2 SNEGSKA (reference sequence). This chain's CDR3 is CSAPSRVAGASVSDEQFF. The CDR3 nucleotides are TGCAGTGCCCCATCCCGGGTAGCGGGAGCCTCAGTAAGTGATGAGCAGTTCTTC.

This chain links TRBV19 with TRBJ1-5; 8 bases agree with TRBD1. CDR3 length: 16 residues. V gave up 6 bases and J gave up 5 bases; unmatched junction bases: 12. The germline gives CDR1 LNHDA, CDR2 SQIVND (reference sequence). The CDR3 DNA sequence: TGTGCCAGTAGCCTTTTCTGGGGGACAGGAGATCAGCCCCAGCATTTT. Its translation: CASSLFWGTGDQPQHF.

This clonotype occurred a few times. CDR3 in DNA: TGTGCCAGCAGCTTAGCCCTAACAGGGTACTTCTACGAGCAGTACTTC. It translates to CASSLALTGYFYEQYF. V is TRBV7-4 and J is TRBJ2-7, with TRBD1 as a possible D gene (6 bases). The CDR3 runs 16 residues. The V end was cut by 0 bases, the J end by 3 bases, with 15 bases between. Germline CDR1 reads SGHVT; CDR2 reads SQSDAQ.

At least ten counts were recorded for this clonotype. The rearrangement uses TRBV11-3 and TRBJ1-6; the D gene is possibly TRBD1 (5 bases). Germline CDR1 SGHNT, CDR2 YENEEA. The CDR3 is 14 amino acids. Trimming shortened V by 8 bases and J by 7 bases, and 15 bases separated the two germline ends. This CDR3 is CASGRQGSNSPLHF. The CDR3 region has the DNA TGTGCCAGCGGGAGGCAGGGCTCCAATTCACCCCTCCACTTT.